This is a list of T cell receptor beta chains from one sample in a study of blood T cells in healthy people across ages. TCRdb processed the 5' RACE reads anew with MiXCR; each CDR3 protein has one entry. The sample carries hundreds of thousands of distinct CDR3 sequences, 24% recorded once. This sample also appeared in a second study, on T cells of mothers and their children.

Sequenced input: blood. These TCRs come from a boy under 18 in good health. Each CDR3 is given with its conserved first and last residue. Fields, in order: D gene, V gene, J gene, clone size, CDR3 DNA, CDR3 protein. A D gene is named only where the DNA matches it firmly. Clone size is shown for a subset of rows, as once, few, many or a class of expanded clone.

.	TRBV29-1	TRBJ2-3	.	TGCAGCGTCTCAGGGCGAATGACAGATACGCAGTATTTT	CSVSGRMTDTQYF
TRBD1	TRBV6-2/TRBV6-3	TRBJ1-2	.	TGTGCCAGCGGACCAGACAGGGGCGCAAACTATGGCTACACCTTC	CASGPDRGANYGYTF
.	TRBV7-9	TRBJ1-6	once	TGTGCCAGCAGCTCCGGTCCTCAGGGTAATTCACCCCTCCACTTT	CASSSGPQGNSPLHF
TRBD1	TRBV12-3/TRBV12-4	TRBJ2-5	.	TGTGCCAGCAGTCCAAATAGACAGGGGATAGTGACCCAGTACTTC	CASSPNRQGIVTQYF
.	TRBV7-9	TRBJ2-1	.	TGTGCCAGCAGCCAAATAGGGTTCCTTACCTACAATGAGCAGTTCTTC	CASSQIGFLTYNEQFF
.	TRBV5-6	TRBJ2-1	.	TGTGCCAGCAGCTTCCGGGCTGAGCAGTCCTTC	CASSFRAEQSF
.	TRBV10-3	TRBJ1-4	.	TGTGCCATCAGAGCTACAACTAATGAAAAACTGTTTTTT	CAIRATTNEKLFF
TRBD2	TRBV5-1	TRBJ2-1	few	TGCGCCAGCAGCCCCCGGTGGGGGGGGGAATCCTACAATGAGCAGTTCTTC	CASSPRWGGESYNEQFF
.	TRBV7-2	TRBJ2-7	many	TGTGCCAGCAGCTTAGGGGAGTACGAGCAGTACTTC	CASSLGEYEQYF
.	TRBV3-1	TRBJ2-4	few	TGTGCCAGCATGGTCGGAAACATTCAGTACTTC	CASMVGNIQYF
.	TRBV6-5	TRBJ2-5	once	TGTGCCAGCAGTTACTCAATGACACTCCAAGAGACCCAGTACTTC	CASSYSMTLQETQYF
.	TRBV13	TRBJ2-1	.	TGTGCCAGCCGAGGGATAAGCTCCTACAATGGGCAGTTCTTC	CASRGISSYNGQFF
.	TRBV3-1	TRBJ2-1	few	TGTGCCAGCAGCCAAGATGGTCGAGTTAATGAGCAGTTCTTC	CASSQDGRVNEQFF
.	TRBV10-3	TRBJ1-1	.	TGTGCCATCAAGGGCAGAATGAACACTGAAGCTTTCTTT	CAIKGRMNTEAFF
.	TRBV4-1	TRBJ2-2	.	TGCGCCAGCAGCCAAGAGGACGGGAGCTACACCGGGGAGCTGTTTTTT	CASSQEDGSYTGELFF
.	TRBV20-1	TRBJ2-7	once	TGCAGTGCTAGAGACCTGACAGGATTCTCCTACGAGCAGTACTTC	CSARDLTGFSYEQYF
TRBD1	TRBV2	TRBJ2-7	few	TGTGCCAGCAGTGCAGAACAGGGGGCCCCTTACGAGCAGTACTTC	CASSAEQGAPYEQYF
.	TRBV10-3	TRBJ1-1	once	TGTGCCATCAAGACGGCAGCGGCTAACACTGAAGCTTTCTTT	CAIKTAAANTEAFF
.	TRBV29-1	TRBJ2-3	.	TGCAGCGTTGTGGGGAAAGATACGCAGTATTTT	CSVVGKDTQYF
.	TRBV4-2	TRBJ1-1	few	TGTGCCAGCAGCCAAGGAGCACATTTGAACACTGAAGCTTTCTTT	CASSQGAHLNTEAFF
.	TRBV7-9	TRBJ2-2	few	TGTGCCAGCAGCTCCGGCAGACTACAGCGGGCCGGGGAGCTGTTTTTT	CASSSGRLQRAGELFF
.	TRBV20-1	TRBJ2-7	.	TGCAGTGTCGGGGGCCCCGCTAGCGGATCCTACGAGCAGTACTTC	CSVGGPASGSYEQYF
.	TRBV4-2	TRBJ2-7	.	TGTGCCAGCAGCCAAGAGGGACCTGTCTCCTCCTACGAGCAGTACTTC	CASSQEGPVSSYEQYF
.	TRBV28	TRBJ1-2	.	TGTGCCAGCAGAGAGGGAGTGGAAGGCTACACCTTC	CASREGVEGYTF
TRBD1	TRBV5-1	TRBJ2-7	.	TGCGCCAGCAGGGAGAGACCGGGACAGAATCTCTACGAGCAGTACTTC	CASRERPGQNLYEQYF
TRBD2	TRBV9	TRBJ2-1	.	TGTGCCAGCAGCGTAGCTAAGGCTAGCGGGGTCCTACTCAATGAGCAGTTCTTC	CASSVAKASGVLLNEQFF
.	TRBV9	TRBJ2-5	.	TGTGCCAGCAGCGTTGAGGACTGGGAGACCCAGTACTTC	CASSVEDWETQYF
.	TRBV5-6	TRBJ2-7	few	TGTGCCAGCAGCTTGAAGGGACCCTCCTACGAGCAGTACTTC	CASSLKGPSYEQYF
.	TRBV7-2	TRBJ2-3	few	TGTGCCAGCTCGGAGACGACAGATACGCAGTATTTT	CASSETTDTQYF
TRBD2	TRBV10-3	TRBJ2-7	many	TGTGCCATCAGCGACGGGACTAGCGACGAGCAGTACTTC	CAISDGTSDEQYF
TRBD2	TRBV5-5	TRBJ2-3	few	TGTGCCAGCAGCTTTGGTCGGGGGGGCAGCACAGATACGCAGTATTTT	CASSFGRGGSTDTQYF
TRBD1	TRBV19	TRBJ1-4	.	TGTGCCAGTAGTTCTGGACAGGCTCTTAATGAAAAACTGTTTTTT	CASSSGQALNEKLFF
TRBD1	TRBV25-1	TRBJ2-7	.	TGTGCCAGCAGTGAGACCGGGACAGGGACCTACGAGCAGTACTTC	CASSETGTGTYEQYF
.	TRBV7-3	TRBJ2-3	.	TGTGCCAGCAGCCCATCCCCGTGGCCTCTGGATACGCAGTATTTT	CASSPSPWPLDTQYF
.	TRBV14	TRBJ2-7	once	TGTGCCAGCAGGCACCGGGACGGGAGCTCCTACGAGCAGTACTTC	CASRHRDGSSYEQYF
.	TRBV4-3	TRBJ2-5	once	TGCGCCAGCAGCCAAGTAGCGGTAGGAGGGTACGAGACCCAGTACTTC	CASSQVAVGGYETQYF
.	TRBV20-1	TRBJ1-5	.	TGCAGTGCTATGAGGCCGGGTCGAGGCAATCAGCCCCAGCATTTT	CSAMRPGRGNQPQHF
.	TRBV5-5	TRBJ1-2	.	TGTGCCAGCAGCTTTGAAAGGATGTCTTTTTATGGCTACACCTTC	CASSFERMSFYGYTF